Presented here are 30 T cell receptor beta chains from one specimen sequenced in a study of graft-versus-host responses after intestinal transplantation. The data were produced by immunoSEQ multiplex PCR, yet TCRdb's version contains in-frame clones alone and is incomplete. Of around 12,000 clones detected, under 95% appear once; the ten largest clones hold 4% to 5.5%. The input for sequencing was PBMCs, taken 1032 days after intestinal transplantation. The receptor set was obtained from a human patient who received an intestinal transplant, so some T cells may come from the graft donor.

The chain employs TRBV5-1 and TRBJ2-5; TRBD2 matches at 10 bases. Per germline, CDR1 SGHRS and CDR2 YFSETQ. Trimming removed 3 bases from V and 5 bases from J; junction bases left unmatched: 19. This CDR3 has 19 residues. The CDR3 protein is CASSSLSSGGLPGLETQYF. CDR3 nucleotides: TGCGCCAGCAGCTCGTTATCTAGCGGGGGTCTCCCGGGGTTGGAGACCCAGTACTTC.

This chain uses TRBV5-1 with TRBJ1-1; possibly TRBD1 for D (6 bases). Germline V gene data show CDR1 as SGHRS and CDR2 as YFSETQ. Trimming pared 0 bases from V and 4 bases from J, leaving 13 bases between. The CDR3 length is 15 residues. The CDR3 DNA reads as TGCGCCAGCAGCTTGGGGGACCCCAGGGGCACTGAAGCTTTCTTT. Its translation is CASSLGDPRGTEAFF.

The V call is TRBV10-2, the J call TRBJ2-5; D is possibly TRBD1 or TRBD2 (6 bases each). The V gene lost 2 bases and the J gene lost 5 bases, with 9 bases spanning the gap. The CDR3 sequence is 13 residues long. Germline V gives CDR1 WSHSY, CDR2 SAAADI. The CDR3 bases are TGCGCCAGCAGTGAGGGGGGGCGGGAGACCCAGTACTTC. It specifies CASSEGGRETQYF.

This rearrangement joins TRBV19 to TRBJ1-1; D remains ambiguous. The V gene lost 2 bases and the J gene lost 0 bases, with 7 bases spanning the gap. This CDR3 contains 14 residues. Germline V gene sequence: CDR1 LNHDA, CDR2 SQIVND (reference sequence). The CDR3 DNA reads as TGTGCCAGTAGTATAAGGCTTATGAACACTGAAGCTTTCTTT. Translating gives CASSIRLMNTEAFF. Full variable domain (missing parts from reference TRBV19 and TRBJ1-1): DGGITQSPKYLFRKEGQNVTLSCEQNLNHDAMYWYRQDPGQGLRLIYYSQIVNDFQKGDIAEGYSVSREKKESFPLTVTSAQKNPTAFYLCASSIRLMNTEAFFGQGTRLTVV.

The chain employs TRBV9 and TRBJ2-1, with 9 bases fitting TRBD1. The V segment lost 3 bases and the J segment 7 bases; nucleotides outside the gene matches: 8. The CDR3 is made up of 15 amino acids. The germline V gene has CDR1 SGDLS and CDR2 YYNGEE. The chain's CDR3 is CASSAEPGTGNEQFF. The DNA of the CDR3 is TGTGCCAGCAGCGCCGAGCCCGGGACAGGGAATGAGCAGTTCTTC.

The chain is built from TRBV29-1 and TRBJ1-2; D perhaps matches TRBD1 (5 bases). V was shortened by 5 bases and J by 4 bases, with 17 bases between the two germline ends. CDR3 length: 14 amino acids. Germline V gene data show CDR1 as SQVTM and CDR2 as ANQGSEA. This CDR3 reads CSVPGTEIRYGYTF. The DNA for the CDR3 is TGCAGCGTTCCGGGGACCGAAATCCGCTATGGCTACACCTTC. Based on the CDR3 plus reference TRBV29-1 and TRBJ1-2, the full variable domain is SAVISQKPSRDICQRGTSLTIQCQVDSQVTMMFWYRQQPGQSLTLIATANQGSEATYESGFVIDKFPISRPNLTFSTLTVSNMSPEDSSIYLCSVPGTEIRYGYTFGSGTRLTVV.

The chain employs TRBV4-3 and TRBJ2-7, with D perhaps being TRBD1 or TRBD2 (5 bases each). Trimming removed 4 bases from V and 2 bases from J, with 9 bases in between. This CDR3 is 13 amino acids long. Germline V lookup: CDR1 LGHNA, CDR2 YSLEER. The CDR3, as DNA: TGCGCCAGCAGCCGCCCGGGACCCTACGAGCAGTACTTC. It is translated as CASSRPGPYEQYF.

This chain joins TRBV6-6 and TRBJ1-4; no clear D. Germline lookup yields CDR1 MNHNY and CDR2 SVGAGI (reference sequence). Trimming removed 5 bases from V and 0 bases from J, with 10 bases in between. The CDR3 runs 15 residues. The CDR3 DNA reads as TGTGCCAGCAGTCCAACTCGGGCAACTAATGAAAAACTGTTTTTT. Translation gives CASSPTRATNEKLFF.

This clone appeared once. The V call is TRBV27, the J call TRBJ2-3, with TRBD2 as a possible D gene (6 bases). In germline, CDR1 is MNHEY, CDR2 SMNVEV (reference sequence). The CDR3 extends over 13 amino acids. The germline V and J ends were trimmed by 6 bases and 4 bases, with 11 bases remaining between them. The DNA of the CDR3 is TGTGCCAGCAGGGGATCGGGGGCAGATACGCAGTATTTT. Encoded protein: CASRGSGADTQYF.

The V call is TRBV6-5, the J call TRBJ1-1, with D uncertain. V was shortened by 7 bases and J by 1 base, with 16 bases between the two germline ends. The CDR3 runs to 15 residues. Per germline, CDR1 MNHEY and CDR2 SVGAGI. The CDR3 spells CASTYQAGGNTEAFF. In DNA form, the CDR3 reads TGTGCCAGCACCTACCAGGCGGGCGGGAACACTGAAGCTTTCTTT.

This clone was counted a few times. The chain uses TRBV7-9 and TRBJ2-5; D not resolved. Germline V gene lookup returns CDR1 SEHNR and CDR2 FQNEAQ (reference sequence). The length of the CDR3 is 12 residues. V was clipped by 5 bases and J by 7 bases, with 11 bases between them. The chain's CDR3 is CASSPLSGTQYF. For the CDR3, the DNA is TGTGCCAGCAGCCCTCTTTCGGGGACCCAGTACTTC. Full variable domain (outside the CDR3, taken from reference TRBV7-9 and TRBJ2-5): DTGVSQNPRHKITKRGQNVTFRCDPISEHNRLYWYRQTLGQGPEFLTYFQNEAQLEKSRLLSDRFSAERPKGSFSTLEIQRTEQGDSAMYLCASSPLSGTQYFGPGTRLLVL.

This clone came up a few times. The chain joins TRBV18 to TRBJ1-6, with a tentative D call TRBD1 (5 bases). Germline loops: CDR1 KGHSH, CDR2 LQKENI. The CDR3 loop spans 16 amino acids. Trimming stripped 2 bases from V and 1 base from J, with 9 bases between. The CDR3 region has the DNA TGTGCCAGCTCACCAGGGGCGAGGTCCTATAATTCACCCCTCCACTTT. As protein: CASSPGARSYNSPLHF.

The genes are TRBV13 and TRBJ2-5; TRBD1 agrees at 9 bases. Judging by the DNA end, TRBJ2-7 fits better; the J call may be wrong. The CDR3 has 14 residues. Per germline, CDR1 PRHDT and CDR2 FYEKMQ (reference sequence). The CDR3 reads CASSPTGGPYEQYF. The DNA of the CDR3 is TGTGCCAGCAGCCCGACAGGGGGGCCCTACGAGCAGTACTTC.

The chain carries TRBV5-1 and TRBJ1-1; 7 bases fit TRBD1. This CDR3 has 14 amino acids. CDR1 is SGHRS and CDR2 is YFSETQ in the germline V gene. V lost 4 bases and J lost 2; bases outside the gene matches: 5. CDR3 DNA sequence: TGCGCCAGCAGCCGGGAGGGGGCCAACACTGAAGCTTTCTTT. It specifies CASSREGANTEAFF.

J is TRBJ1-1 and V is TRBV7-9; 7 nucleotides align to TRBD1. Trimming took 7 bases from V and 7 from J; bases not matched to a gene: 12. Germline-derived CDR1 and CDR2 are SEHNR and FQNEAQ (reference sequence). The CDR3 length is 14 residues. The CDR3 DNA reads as TGTGCCAGCAACTCCGACAGGGATGGCGGTGAAGCTTTCTTT. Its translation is CASNSDRDGGEAFF.

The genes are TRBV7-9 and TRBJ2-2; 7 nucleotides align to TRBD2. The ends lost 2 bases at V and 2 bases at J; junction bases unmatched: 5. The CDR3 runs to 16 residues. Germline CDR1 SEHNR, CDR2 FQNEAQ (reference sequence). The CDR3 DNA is TGTGCCAGCAGCTTATCCAGCGGGGCAAACACCGGGGAGCTGTTTTTT. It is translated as CASSLSSGANTGELFF.

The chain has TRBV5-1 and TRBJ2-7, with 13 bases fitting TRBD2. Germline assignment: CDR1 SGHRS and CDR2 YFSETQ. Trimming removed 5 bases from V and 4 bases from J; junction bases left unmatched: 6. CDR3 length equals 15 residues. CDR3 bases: TGCGCCAGCAGACCCACTAGCGGGGGGGGGTACGAGCAGTACTTC. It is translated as CASRPTSGGGYEQYF.

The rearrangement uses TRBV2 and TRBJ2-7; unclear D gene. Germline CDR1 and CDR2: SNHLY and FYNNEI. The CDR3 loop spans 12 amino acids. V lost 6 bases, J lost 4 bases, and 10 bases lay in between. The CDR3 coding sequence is TGTGCCAGCAGAGGACCACAGTACGAGCAGTACTTC. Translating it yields CASRGPQYEQYF.

The CDR3: CASSSTSGTEQYF. The CDR3 region has the DNA TGTGCCAGCAGCTCTACCTCCGGGACAGAGCAGTACTTC. The V and J genes are TRBV9 and TRBJ2-7; weak D call: TRBD1 (6 bases). Trimming removed 4 bases from V and 7 bases from J, with 15 bases in between. Germline values: CDR1 SGDLS, CDR2 YYNGEE. The CDR3 covers 13 residues.

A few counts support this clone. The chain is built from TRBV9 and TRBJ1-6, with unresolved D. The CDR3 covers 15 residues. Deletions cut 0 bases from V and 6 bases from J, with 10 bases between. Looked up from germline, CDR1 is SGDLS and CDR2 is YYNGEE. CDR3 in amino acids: CASSVGGGGNSPLHF. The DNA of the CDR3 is TGTGCCAGCAGCGTAGGGGGTGGTGGTAATTCACCCCTCCACTTT.

The CDR3 reads CATRLARIPQAGRETQYF. CDR3 nucleotides: TGTGCCACCCGACTGGCGCGAATTCCACAAGCGGGGCGAGAGACCCAGTACTTC. This chain uses TRBV2 with TRBJ2-5; 7 bases align to TRBD2. The V gene end was trimmed by 10 bases and the J gene end by 4 bases; junction bases not matched to a gene: 24. Germline V gives CDR1 SNHLY, CDR2 FYNNEI. The CDR3 is 18 residues long.

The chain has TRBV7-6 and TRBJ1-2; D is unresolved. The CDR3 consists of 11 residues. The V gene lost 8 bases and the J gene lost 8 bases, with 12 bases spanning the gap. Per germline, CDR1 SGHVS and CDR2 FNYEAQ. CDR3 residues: CASPVPGGYTF. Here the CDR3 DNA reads TGTGCCAGCCCAGTACCGGGGGGCTACACCTTC.

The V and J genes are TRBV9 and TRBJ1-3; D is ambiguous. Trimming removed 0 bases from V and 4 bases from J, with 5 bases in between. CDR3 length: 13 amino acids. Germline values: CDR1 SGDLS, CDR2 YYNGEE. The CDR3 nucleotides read TGTGCCAGCAGCGTAGCGCAGGGAAACACCATATATTTT. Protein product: CASSVAQGNTIYF.

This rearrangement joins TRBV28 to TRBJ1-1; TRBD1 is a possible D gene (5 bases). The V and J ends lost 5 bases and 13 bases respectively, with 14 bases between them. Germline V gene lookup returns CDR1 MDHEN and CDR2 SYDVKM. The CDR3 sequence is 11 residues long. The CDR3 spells CASSPGHGGFF. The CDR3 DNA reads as TGTGCCAGCAGTCCCGGACATGGGGGTTTCTTT.

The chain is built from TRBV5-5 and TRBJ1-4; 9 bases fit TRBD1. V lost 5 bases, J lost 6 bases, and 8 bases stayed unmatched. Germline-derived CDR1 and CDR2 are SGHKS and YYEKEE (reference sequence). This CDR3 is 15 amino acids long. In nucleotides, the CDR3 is TGTGCCAGCAGTCCTGGGACAGGGTTGGATGAAAAACTGTTTTTT. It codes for CASSPGTGLDEKLFF.

The CDR3 protein is CASSLAGTGGSGANVLTF. Written as DNA, the CDR3 is TGCGCCAGCAGCTTGGCCGGGACAGGTGGATCTGGGGCCAACGTCCTGACTTTC. The rearrangement links TRBV5-1 to TRBJ2-6; 8 bases are a match to TRBD1. V lost 0 bases, J lost 1 base, and 6 bases stayed unmatched. The CDR3 is 18 amino acids. Germline V lookup: CDR1 SGHRS, CDR2 YFSETQ.

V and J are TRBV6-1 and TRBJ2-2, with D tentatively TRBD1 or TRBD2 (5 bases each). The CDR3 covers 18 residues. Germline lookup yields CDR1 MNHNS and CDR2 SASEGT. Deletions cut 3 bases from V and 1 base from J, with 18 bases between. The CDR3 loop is CASSEWAQARGNTGELFF. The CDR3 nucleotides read TGTGCCAGCAGTGAGTGGGCTCAGGCGAGGGGGAACACCGGGGAGCTGTTTTTT.

CDR3 region: CASSTGTSDTDTQYF. The CDR3 DNA is TGTGCCAGCAGCACCGGGACTAGCGACACAGATACGCAGTATTTT. The genes are TRBV11-1 and TRBJ2-3; 10 bases line up with TRBD2. Losses at the gene ends were 5 bases for V and 2 bases for J; bases not matched to a gene: 4. The CDR3 consists of 15 residues. CDR1 is SGHAT and CDR2 is FQDESV in the germline V gene (reference sequence).

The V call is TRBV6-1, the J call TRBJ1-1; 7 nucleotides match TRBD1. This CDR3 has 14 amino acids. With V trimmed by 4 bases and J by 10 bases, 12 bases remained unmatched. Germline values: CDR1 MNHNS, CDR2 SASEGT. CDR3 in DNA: TGTGCCAGCAGTGGGACGCTGACAGGGAATGGAGCTTTCTTT. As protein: CASSGTLTGNGAFF.

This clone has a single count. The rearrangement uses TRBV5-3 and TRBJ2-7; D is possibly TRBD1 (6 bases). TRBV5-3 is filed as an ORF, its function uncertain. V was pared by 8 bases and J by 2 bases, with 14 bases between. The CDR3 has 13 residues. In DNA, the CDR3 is TGTGCCAGCAGCCACACAGGGACCTACGAGCAGTACTTC. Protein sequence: CASSHTGTYEQYF.